This TCR beta chain was identified during a study of blood T cells in healthy people across ages. There are a few counts of this clonotype. The antigen is not known. The V end lost 5 bases, the J end lost 6 bases, and 11 bases lay between the germline ends. The CDR3 has 13 amino acids. CDR1 is SEHNR and CDR2 is FQNEAQ in the germline V gene (reference sequence). Through a sample-barcoded 5' primer and a J-beta primer mix, a second PCR was run for roughly 6 to 11 cycles. Every sample produced at least 3 million CDR3-containing paired-end reads. Using its own MiXCR run on the 5' RACE reads, TCRdb lists one record per CDR3 protein. The sample shows approximately 1.5 million distinct CDR3 sequences, 35% to 45% of them seen only once. The study's findings and limits: Among long-lived donors, naive CD4+ cells were more numerous and diversity higher than in aged donors.

The receptor was isolated from a woman aged 18-35 years in good health. The sample consisted of blood. The rearrangement links TRBV7-9 to TRBJ1-5, with a tentative D call TRBD1 (5 bases). The CDR3 DNA is TGTGCCAGCAGCGGACCAGGGAGTCAGCCCCAGCATTTT. Amino acid sequence: CASSGPGSQPQHF.